Following are 5 T cell receptor beta chains from one sample sequenced in a study of blood T cell repertoires in COVID-19. Sequenced by immunoSEQ multiplex PCR; TCRdb stores in-frame clones only, minus some. This sample has about 230,000 clones, with 80% to 90% found just once. Specimen: PBMCs or T cells enriched from blood (not recorded which). The source is a man between 18 and 29 years old who had recovered from COVID-19.

This clone has a single count. This may be a read error, as it is one base from a much larger clone. V is TRBV3-1 (or the pseudogene TRBV3-2) and J is TRBJ2-7; 10 positions agree with TRBD1. The CDR3 contains 14 residues. Germline V CDR1 and CDR2: LGHDT, YNNKEL (reference sequence). J was trimmed by 3 bases and V by 4 bases; bases with no gene match: 3. The CDR3 spells CASSPGTGVYEQYF. For the CDR3, the DNA is TGTGCCAGCAGCCCCGGGACAGGGGTCTACGAGCAGTACTTC.

The chain carries TRBV14 and TRBJ1-2; a weak D match, TRBD1 (6 bases). Trimming shortened V by 4 bases and J by 6 bases, and 15 bases separated the two germline ends. The CDR3 length is 14 residues. Germline V lookup: CDR1 SGHDN, CDR2 FVKESK. CDR3 nucleotides: TGTGCCAGCAGCCGTACAGGGATCGTCCATGGCTACACCTTC. This encodes CASSRTGIVHGYTF.

The chain couples TRBV5-6 to TRBJ2-7; D not certain. The germline gives CDR1 SGHDT, CDR2 YYEEEE. Trimming cost V 4 bases and J 1 base, with 12 bases left between them. This CDR3 comprises 14 residues. DNA for the CDR3: TGTGCCAGCAGCCACTCTAGAGAGTCCTACGAGCAGTACTTC. Its translation is CASSHSRESYEQYF.

This clone was recorded only once. The rearrangement links TRBV7-2 to TRBJ1-3; the D gene is possibly TRBD1 (5 bases). The CDR3 extends over 14 amino acids. V was pared by 5 bases and J by 8 bases, with 16 bases between. Germline CDR1 SGHTA, CDR2 FQGNSA. The CDR3 DNA follows: TGTGCCAGCAGCCCCCAATGGGGGGGGTACACCATATATTTT. Residues: CASSPQWGGYTIYF. Looking up the rest from reference TRBV7-2 and TRBJ1-3 gives the full variable domain: GAGVSQSPSNKVTEKGKDVELRCDPISGHTALYWYRQSLGQGLEFLIYFQGNSAPDKSGLPSDRFSAERTGGSVSTLTIQRTQQEDSAVYLCASSPQWGGYTIYFGEGSWLTVV.

The chain has TRBV21-1 and TRBJ2-2; the D call TRBD2 from the table was never checked on the DNA. TRBV21-1 is described as a pseudogene. The CDR3 is 17 residues long. CDR3 loop: CASSRASRGGNTGELFF. CDR3 DNA sequence: TGTGCCAGCAGCCGCGCATCCCGCGGGGGGAACACCGGGGAGCTGTTTTTT.